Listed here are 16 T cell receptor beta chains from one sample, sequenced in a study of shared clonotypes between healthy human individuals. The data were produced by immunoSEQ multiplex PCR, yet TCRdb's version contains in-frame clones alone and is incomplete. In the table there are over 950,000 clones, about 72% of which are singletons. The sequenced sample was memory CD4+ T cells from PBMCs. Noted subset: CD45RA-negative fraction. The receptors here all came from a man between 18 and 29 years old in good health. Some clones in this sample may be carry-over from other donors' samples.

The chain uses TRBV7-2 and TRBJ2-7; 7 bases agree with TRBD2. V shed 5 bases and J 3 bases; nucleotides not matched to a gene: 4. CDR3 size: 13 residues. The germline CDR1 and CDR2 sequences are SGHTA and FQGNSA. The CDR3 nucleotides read TGTGCCAGCAGCCGACTAGCAGGCTACGAGCAGTACTTC. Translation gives CASSRLAGYEQYF.

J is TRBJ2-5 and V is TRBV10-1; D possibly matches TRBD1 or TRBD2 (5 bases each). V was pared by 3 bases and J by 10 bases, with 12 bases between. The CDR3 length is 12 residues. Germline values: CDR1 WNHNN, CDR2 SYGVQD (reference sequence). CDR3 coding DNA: TGCGCCAGCAGTGAAGATTTGAGGGGCCAGTACTTC. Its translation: CASSEDLRGQYF.

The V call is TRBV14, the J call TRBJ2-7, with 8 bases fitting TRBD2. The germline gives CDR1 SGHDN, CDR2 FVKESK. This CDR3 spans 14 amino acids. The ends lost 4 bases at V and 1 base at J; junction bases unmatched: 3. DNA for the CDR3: TGTGCCAGCAGCCTTAGCGGGAAATCCTACGAGCAGTACTTC. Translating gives CASSLSGKSYEQYF.

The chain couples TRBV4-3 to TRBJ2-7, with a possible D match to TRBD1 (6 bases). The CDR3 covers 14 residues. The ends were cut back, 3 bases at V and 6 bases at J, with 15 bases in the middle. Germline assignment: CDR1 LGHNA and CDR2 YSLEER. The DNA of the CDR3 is TGCGCCAGCAGCCAGGGCGACAGGTTAAGCGAGCAGTACTTC. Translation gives CASSQGDRLSEQYF.

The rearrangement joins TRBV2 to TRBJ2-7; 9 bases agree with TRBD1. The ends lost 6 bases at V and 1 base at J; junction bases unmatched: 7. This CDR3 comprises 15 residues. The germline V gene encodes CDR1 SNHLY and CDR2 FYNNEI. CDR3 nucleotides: TGTGCCAGCAGGGAGAGGACAGGGGAATCCTACGAGCAGTACTTC. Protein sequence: CASRERTGESYEQYF.

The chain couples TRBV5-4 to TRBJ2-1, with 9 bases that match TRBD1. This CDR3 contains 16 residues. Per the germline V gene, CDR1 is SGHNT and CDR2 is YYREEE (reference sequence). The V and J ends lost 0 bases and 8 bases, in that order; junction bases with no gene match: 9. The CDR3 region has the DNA TGTGCCAGCAGCTTGGCGGAGGACAGGGGTGGCGATGAGCAGTTCTTC. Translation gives CASSLAEDRGGDEQFF.

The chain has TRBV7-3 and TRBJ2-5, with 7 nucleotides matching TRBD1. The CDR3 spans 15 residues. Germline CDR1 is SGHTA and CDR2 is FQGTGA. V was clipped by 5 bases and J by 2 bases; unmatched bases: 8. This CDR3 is CASSEQTGPQETQYF. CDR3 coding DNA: TGTGCCAGCAGCGAACAGACAGGGCCGCAAGAGACCCAGTACTTC.

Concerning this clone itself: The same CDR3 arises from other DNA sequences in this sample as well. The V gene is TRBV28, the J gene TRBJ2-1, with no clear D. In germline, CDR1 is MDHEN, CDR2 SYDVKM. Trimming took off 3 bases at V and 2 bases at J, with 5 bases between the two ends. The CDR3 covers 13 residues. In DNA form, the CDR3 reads TGTGCCAGCAGTTTGGACGCCTACAATGAGCAGTTCTTC. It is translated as CASSLDAYNEQFF.

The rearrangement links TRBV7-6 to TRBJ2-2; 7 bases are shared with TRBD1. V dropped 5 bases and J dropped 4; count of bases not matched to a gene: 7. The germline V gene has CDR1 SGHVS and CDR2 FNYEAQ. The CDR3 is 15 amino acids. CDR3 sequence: CASSSRTGRTGELFF. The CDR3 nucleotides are TGTGCCAGCAGCAGCAGGACAGGCCGCACCGGGGAGCTGTTTTTT.

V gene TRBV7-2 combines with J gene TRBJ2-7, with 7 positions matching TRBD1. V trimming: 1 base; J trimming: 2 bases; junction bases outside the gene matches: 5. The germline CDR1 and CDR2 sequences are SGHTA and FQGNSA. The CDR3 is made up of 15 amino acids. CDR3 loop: CASSLGGTVAYEQYF. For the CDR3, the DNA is TGTGCCAGCAGCTTAGGTGGGACAGTTGCCTACGAGCAGTACTTC.

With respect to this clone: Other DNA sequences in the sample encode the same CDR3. This CDR3 reads CASSLTSGSYNEQFF. Written as DNA, the CDR3 is TGCGCCAGCAGCTTGACTAGCGGCTCCTACAATGAGCAGTTCTTC. The chain recombines TRBV5-1 with TRBJ2-1; the match to TRBD2 covers 8 bases. Germline assignment: CDR1 SGHRS and CDR2 YFSETQ. The CDR3 sequence is 15 residues long. V lost 1 base, J lost 0 bases, and 0 bases stayed unmatched.

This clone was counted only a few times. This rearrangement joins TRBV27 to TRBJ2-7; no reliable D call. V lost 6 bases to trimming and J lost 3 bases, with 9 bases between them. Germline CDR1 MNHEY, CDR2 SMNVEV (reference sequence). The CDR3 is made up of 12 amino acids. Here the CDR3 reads CASRGRIYEQYF. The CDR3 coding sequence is TGTGCCAGCAGAGGACGGATCTACGAGCAGTACTTC.

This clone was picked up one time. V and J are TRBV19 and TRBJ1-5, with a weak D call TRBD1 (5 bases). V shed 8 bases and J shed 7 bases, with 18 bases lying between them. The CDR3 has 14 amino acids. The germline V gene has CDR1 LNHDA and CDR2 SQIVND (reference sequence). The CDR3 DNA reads TGTGCCAGTCTACTTGGGGGGGTCGGGCAGCCCCAGCATTTT. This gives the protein CASLLGGVGQPQHF.

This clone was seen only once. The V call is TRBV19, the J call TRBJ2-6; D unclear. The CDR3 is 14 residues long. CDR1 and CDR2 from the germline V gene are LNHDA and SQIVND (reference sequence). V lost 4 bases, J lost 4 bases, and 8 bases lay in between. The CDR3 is CASSTYSGANVLTF. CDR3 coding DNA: TGTGCCAGTAGTACTTATTCCGGGGCCAACGTCCTGACTTTC.

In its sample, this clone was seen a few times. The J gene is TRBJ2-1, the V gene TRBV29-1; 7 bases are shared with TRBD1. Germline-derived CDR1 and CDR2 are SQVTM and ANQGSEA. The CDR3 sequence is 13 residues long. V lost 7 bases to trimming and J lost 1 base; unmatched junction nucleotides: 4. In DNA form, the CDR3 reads TGCAGCGCCCGGGGACAGTCCTACAATGAGCAGTTCTTC. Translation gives CSARGQSYNEQFF.

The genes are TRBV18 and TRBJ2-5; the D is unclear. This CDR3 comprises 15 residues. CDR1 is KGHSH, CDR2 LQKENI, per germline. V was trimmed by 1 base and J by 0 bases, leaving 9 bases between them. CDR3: CASSPQVRDQETQYF. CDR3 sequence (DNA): TGTGCCAGCTCACCACAGGTTAGGGACCAAGAGACCCAGTACTTC.